The clone carrying this T cell receptor beta chain has a handful of counts. Its target is not known. This CDR3 comprises 16 residues. Germline CDR1 and CDR2: SGHVS and FQNEAQ. V lost 1 base and J 0 bases, leaving 13 bases between the germline ends. These data come from a study of identical twins. TCRdb re-called the 5' RACE reads with MiXCR, one entry per CDR3 protein. The sample includes some 210,000 distinct CDR3 sequences, more than 15% of them seen just once. Whole-study results and caveats: Twin pairs' shared out-of-frame alpha sequences were enriched in low generation probability.

In addition, the sample was reused for a study of T cells expressing NK-cell markers. That report adds: One of eight sequenced donors was HCMV-seronegative; the other seven were seropositive. Restriction of sorting to alpha-beta TCR T cells was accomplished in several experiments using an anti-gamma-delta TCR antibody. As a fraction of CD8+ T cells, dominant NKG2C+ clonotypes reached about 1.0-8% in six donors.

The source material was CD8+ T cells sorted from blood. The receptor was derived from a young woman in good health. This chain connects TRBV7-8 to TRBJ2-7, with no clear D. CDR3 protein: CASSLGSQLSSYEQYF. The DNA for the CDR3 is TGTGCCAGCAGCTTAGGTTCGCAGCTCAGCTCCTACGAGCAGTACTTC. Full variable domain (missing parts from reference TRBV7-8 and TRBJ2-7): GAGVSQSPRYKVAKRGQDVALRCDPISGHVSLFWYQQALGQGPEFLTYFQNEAQLDKSGLPSDRFFAERPEGSVSTLKIQRTQQEDSAVYLCASSLGSQLSSYEQYFGPGTRLTVT.